These T cell receptor beta chains were read from a single sample in a study of cytomegalovirus exposure and HLA in healthy donors. The protocol was immunoSEQ multiplex PCR, while the TCRdb copy is restricted to in-frame clones and leaves out a portion. The sample includes 50,000 to 75,000 clones. Sequencing was done on a sample of PBMCs. These receptors were taken from a woman aged 18 to 35 in good health and CMV-seronegative. The CDR3 runs from the conserved cysteine through the conserved F or W. D genes are given only for firm matches.

v_call	j_call	d_call	cdr3_nt	cdr3_aa
TRBV5-1	TRBJ2-7	-	TGCGCCAGCAGCTTGTTCGGGGGTATCTACGAGCAGTACTTC	CASSLFGGIYEQYF
TRBV28	TRBJ2-1	TRBD2	TGTGCCAGCAGTTCCTCTAGCGGGAGGGGGCCCAATGAGCAGTTCTTC	CASSSSSGRGPNEQFF
TRBV6-5	TRBJ2-5	TRBD2	TGTGCCAGCAGTTACGCGGGAGCAGAGACCCAGTACTTC	CASSYAGAETQYF
TRBV30	TRBJ1-3	-	TGTGCCTGGGGACGGGATTTTACTGGAAACACCATATATTTT	CAWGRDFTGNTIYF
TRBV13	TRBJ2-3	TRBD2	TGTGCCAGCAGCTTCGGCCAGCGGGGGCTCACAGATACGCAGTATTTT	CASSFGQRGLTDTQYF
TRBV9	TRBJ2-1	TRBD2	TGTGCCAGCACCGAACCGGGACTAGCGGGGGGTGAGCAGTTCTTC	CASTEPGLAGGEQFF
TRBV7-8	TRBJ2-7	-	TGTGCCAGCAGCCGTGGTATTGAGGGCGAGCAGTACTTC	CASSRGIEGEQYF
TRBV11-3	TRBJ1-3	-	TGTGCCAGCAGCCTCACAGGGTCTGGAAACACCATATATTTT	CASSLTGSGNTIYF
TRBV5-1	TRBJ2-1	TRBD2	TGCGCCAGCAGCCAGACTAGCGGGAGGGCTCTGGTTTCCAACAATGAGCAGTTCTTC	CASSQTSGRALVSNNEQFF
TRBV5-1	TRBJ1-1	-	TGCGCCAGCAGCTTGGACGGTGCCGGGAACACTGAAGCTTTCTTT	CASSLDGAGNTEAFF